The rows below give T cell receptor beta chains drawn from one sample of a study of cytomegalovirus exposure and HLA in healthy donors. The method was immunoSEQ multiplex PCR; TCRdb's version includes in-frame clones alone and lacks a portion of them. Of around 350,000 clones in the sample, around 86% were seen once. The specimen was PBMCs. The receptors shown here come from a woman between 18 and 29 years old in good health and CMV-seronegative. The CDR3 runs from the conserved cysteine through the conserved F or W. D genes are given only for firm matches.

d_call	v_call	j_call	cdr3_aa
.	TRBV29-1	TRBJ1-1	CSVGAMNTEAFF
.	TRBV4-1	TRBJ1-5	CASSQDSGAIGQPQHF
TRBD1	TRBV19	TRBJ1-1	CASSHRGGPLPNTEAFF
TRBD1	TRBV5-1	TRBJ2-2	CASSLEGGRNTGELFF
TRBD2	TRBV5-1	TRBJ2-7	CASSLGGGGIAGRTLYEQYF
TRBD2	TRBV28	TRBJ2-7	CAIRSGGSPYEQYF
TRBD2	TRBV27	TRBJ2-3	CASSPRGVYTDTQYF
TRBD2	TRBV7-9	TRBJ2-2	CAAIDRAGGGTGELFF
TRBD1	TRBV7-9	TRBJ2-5	CASSLDTSRGETQYF
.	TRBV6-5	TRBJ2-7	CASSWGDSYEQYF
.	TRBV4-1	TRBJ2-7	CASSQDRVGSYEQYF
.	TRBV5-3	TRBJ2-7	CARSSYEQYF
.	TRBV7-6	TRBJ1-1	CASSLGHDRQAFF
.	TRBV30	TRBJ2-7	CAGRSSYEQYF
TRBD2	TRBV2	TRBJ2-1	CASSRTRNNNEQFF